This is a list of T cell receptor beta chains from one sample in a study of shared clonotypes between healthy human individuals. Profiled with immunoSEQ multiplex PCR; TCRdb holds only in-frame clones, not every one. The data contain millions of clones, more than 80% of them singletons. Sequencing used naive CD4+ T cells from PBMCs. These receptors originate from a man in his late teens or twenties in good health. Some clones in this sample may be carry-over from other donors' samples. Each CDR3 is given without its conserved first and last residue. Each record gives: J gene, V gene, D gene, CDR3 protein. The D gene is left open where the match is weak.

>TRBJ1-4|TRBV30|-
AWSVAVGEKLF
>TRBJ2-6|TRBV4-2|-
ASSQDVVEQGSSGANVLT
>TRBJ2-7|TRBV6-1|TRBD1
ASILRQGPYEQY
>TRBJ2-7|TRBV7-6|TRBD1
ASSYRGNYEQY
>TRBJ2-2|TRBV28|-
ASLIGQNTGELF
>TRBJ1-1|TRBV5-1|TRBD1
ASSTTGEGTEAF
>TRBJ2-2|TRBV10-3|-
AISEYTGELF
>TRBJ1-1|TRBV7-3|TRBD1
ASSSGQGNTEAF
>TRBJ1-2|TRBV19|TRBD1
ASRTTGQGASANYGYT
>TRBJ2-1|TRBV15|TRBD1
ATSAGTGGNLEQF
>TRBJ1-1|TRBV7-9|-
ASSSLTLGKGAEAF
>TRBJ1-2|TRBV7-9|-
ASSLDRRGYT
>TRBJ2-5|TRBV6-1|-
ASRAQMGQETQY
>TRBJ2-3|TRBV10-3|-
AISRDAENTQY
>TRBJ2-7|TRBV19|TRBD1
ASSISGTGAYEQY
>TRBJ2-7|TRBV19|TRBD1
ASTWGQGSGEQY
>TRBJ1-5|TRBV10-3|-
AIRSSGDNQPQH
>TRBJ2-3|TRBV11-2|TRBD2
ASSPRTSGRTDTQY
>TRBJ2-2|TRBV5-1|-
ASSFPGAGNTGELF
>TRBJ2-1|TRBV7-8|-
ASSFEVGDEQF
>TRBJ2-3|TRBV30|TRBD2
AWSVGGRGFTDTQY
>TRBJ2-3|TRBV10-3|TRBD2
AISGTSGRDTQY
>TRBJ1-2|TRBV28|TRBD1
ASSLGAGGPKNYGYT
>TRBJ2-7|TRBV28|-
ASSSPRRGWMNEQY